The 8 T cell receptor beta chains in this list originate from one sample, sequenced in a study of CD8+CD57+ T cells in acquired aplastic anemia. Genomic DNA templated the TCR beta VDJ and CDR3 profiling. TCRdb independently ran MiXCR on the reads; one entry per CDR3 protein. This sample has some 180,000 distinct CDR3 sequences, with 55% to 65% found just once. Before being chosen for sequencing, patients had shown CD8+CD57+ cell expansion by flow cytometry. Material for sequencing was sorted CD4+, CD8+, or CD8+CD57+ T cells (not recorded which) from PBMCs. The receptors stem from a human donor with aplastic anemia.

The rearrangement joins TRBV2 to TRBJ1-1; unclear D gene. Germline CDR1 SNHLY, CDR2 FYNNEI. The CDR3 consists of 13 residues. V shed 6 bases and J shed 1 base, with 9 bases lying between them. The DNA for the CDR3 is TGTGCCAGCAGCGGCAGTACGAACACTGAAGCTTTCTTT. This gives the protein CASSGSTNTEAFF. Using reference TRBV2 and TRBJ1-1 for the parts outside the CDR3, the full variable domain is EPEVTQTPSHQVTQMGQEVILRCVPISNHLYFYWYRQILGQKVEFLVSFYNNEISEKSEIFDDQFSVERPDGSNFTLKIRSTKLEDSAMYFCASSGSTNTEAFFGQGTRLTVV.

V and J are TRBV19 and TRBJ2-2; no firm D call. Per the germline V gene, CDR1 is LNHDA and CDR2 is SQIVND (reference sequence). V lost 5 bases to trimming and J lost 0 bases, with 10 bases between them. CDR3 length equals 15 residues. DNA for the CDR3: TGTGCCAGTAGTTTAGCCGACACGAACACCGGGGAGCTGTTTTTT. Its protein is CASSLADTNTGELFF. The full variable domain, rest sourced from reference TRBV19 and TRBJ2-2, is DGGITQSPKYLFRKEGQNVTLSCEQNLNHDAMYWYRQDPGQGLRLIYYSQIVNDFQKGDIAEGYSVSREKKESFPLTVTSAQKNPTAFYLCASSLADTNTGELFFGEGSRLTVL.

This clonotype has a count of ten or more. The CDR3 loop is CASCPTGSYNEQFF. The DNA of the CDR3 is TGCGCCAGCTGCCCTACCGGCTCCTACAATGAGCAGTTCTTC. The chain joins TRBV4-1 to TRBJ2-1; D is unresolved. CDR1 and CDR2 (germline): MGHRA, YSYEKL. This CDR3 is 14 amino acids long. With 8 bases removed from V and 0 bases from J, the gap between germline ends came to 11 bases.

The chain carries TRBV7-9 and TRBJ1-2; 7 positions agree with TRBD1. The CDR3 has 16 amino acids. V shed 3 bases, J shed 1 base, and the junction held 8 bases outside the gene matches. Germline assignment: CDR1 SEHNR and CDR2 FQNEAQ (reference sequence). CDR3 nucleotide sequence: TGTGCCAGCAGCTTGACGGGACAGTCCATTAACTATGGCTACACCTTC. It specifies CASSLTGQSINYGYTF.

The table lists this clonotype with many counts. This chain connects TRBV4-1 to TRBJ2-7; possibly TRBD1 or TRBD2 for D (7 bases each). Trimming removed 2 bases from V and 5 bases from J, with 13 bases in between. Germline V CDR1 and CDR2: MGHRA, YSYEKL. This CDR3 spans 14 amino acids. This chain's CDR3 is CASSQWSGGDEQYF. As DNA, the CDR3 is TGCGCCAGCAGCCAATGGTCAGGGGGGGACGAGCAGTACTTC.

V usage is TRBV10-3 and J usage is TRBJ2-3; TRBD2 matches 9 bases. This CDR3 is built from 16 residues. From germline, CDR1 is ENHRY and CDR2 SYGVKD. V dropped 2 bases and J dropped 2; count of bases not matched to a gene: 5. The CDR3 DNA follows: TGTGCCATCAGTGAGGTGGCTAGCGGGGTCACAGATACGCAGTATTTT. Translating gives CAISEVASGVTDTQYF.

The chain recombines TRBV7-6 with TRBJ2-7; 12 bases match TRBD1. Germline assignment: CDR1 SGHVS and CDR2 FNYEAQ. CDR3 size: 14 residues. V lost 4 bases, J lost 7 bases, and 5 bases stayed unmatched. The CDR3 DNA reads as TGTGCCAGCAGCTCCCGGGACAGGGGGCGAGAGCAGTACTTC. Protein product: CASSSRDRGREQYF.

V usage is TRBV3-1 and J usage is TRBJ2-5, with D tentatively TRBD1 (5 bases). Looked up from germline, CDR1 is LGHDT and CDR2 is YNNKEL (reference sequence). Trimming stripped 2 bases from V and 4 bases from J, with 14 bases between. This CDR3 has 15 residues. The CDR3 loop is CASSQLKGKGETQYF. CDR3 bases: TGTGCCAGCAGCCAATTGAAGGGGAAGGGAGAGACCCAGTACTTC.